These 22 T cell receptor beta chains share one sample of origin, sequenced in a study of shared clonotypes between healthy human individuals. Only in-frame clones appear in the TCRdb table, and some are missing; sequencing was by immunoSEQ multiplex PCR. The data contain some 2.4 million clones, roughly 93% of them singletons. Sequencing was performed on naive CD4+ T cells from PBMCs. Subset denoted: CD45RA+ positively selected. Receptors originate from a man between 18 and 29 years old in good health. Some clones in this sample may be carry-over from other donors' samples.

V gene TRBV5-4 combines with J gene TRBJ1-1; 7 nucleotides match TRBD1. There are 14 residues in the CDR3. CDR1 and CDR2 (germline): SGHNT, YYREEE (reference sequence). V trimming: 4 bases; J trimming: 0 bases; junction bases outside the gene matches: 3. In DNA, the CDR3 is TGTGCCAGCAGCCCGGGACAGATGAACACTGAAGCTTTCTTT. Protein sequence: CASSPGQMNTEAFF.

V gene TRBV7-9 combines with J gene TRBJ2-5; the D is unclear. The CDR3 has 14 amino acids. The ends were cut back, 1 base at V and 7 bases at J, with 13 bases in the middle. CDR1 and CDR2 (germline): SEHNR, FQNEAQ (reference sequence). The DNA for the CDR3 is TGTGCCAGCAGCTTAGAACGGGCCCTAGGGACCCAGTACTTC. Translating it yields CASSLERALGTQYF. The full variable domain, with the rest looked up from reference TRBV7-9 and TRBJ2-5, is DTGVSQNPRHKITKRGQNVTFRCDPISEHNRLYWYRQTLGQGPEFLTYFQNEAQLEKSRLLSDRFSAERPKGSFSTLEIQRTEQGDSAMYLCASSLERALGTQYFGPGTRLLVL.

The J gene is TRBJ1-2, the V gene TRBV7-9; D remains unclear. Trimming removed 5 bases from V and 4 bases from J, with 26 bases in between. The germline V gene has CDR1 SEHNR and CDR2 FQNEAQ (reference sequence). There are 18 residues in the CDR3. The CDR3 nucleotides are TGTGCCAGCAGCGGATTTCAGGCAATACAACCCCTCGCCTATGGCTACACCTTC. It encodes CASSGFQAIQPLAYGYTF.

This CDR3 is CASSFGGTFGNEQFF. CDR3 DNA sequence: TGTGCCAGCAGCTTTGGCGGGACCTTCGGCAATGAGCAGTTCTTC. The rearrangement links TRBV9 to TRBJ2-1; possibly TRBD2 for D (6 bases). Germline V CDR1 and CDR2: SGDLS, YYNGEE. The CDR3 runs to 15 residues. The V and J ends lost 4 bases and 6 bases respectively, with 17 bases between them.

The V gene is TRBV2, the J gene TRBJ2-7; weak D call: TRBD2 (6 bases). CDR1 and CDR2 from the germline V gene are SNHLY and FYNNEI. Between the trimmed V and J ends, which lost 8 bases and 0 bases, there was a span of 17 bases. The CDR3 has 15 residues. This CDR3 reads CASGARMGLSYEQYF. For the CDR3, the DNA is TGTGCCAGCGGCGCCAGGATGGGACTCTCCTACGAGCAGTACTTC.

The CDR3 nucleotides read TGTGCCTGGAGCCCTAACAGGGCAGGAGGGGCTGGCTACACCTTC. Translating gives CAWSPNRAGGAGYTF. V is TRBV30 and J is TRBJ1-2; D possibly corresponds to TRBD1 (6 bases). The CDR3 covers 15 residues. Germline V CDR1 and CDR2: GTSNPN, SVGIG (reference sequence). V lost 3 bases to trimming and J lost 7 bases, with 21 bases between them.

The rearrangement uses TRBV27 and TRBJ1-5; 7 bases line up with TRBD1. Germline V CDR1 and CDR2: MNHEY, SMNVEV (reference sequence). This CDR3 region has 17 residues. J lost 3 bases, V lost 2 bases, and 10 bases had no gene match. The CDR3 region has the DNA TGTGCCAGCAGTTTAACTCCTAAAGACAGGGACAATCAGCCCCAGCATTTT. It codes for CASSLTPKDRDNQPQHF.

The rearrangement links TRBV7-3 to TRBJ2-2; 9 bases align to TRBD2. CDR3 length: 16 amino acids. CDR1 is SGHTA, CDR2 FQGTGA, per germline. The J segment lost 6 bases and the V segment lost 5 bases, leaving 10 bases of the junction unmatched. Here the CDR3 DNA reads TGTGCCAGCAGCAGAGGGACTAGCCGGGTCCCCGGGGAGCTGTTTTTT. It translates to CASSRGTSRVPGELFF.

This sequence joins TRBV6-6 and TRBJ1-2; 10 bases agree with TRBD1. Germline loops: CDR1 MNHNY, CDR2 SVGAGI (reference sequence). V lost 0 bases to trimming and J lost 5 bases; unmatched junction nucleotides: 6. There are 16 residues in the CDR3. The CDR3 spells CASSYSAGDRGYGYTF. Here the CDR3 DNA reads TGTGCCAGCAGTTACTCCGCCGGGGACAGGGGATATGGCTACACCTTC.

This chain joins TRBV5-1 and TRBJ1-2; 7 bases fit TRBD1. Germline values: CDR1 SGHRS, CDR2 YFSETQ. The CDR3 covers 14 residues. V lost 4 bases, J lost 1 base, and 4 bases stayed unmatched. In DNA, the CDR3 is TGCGCCAGCAGCGAGGGACAGTTTAACTATGGCTACACCTTC. Its protein product is CASSEGQFNYGYTF.

In regard to this clone: Other DNA sequences in this sample translate to the same CDR3. The chain links TRBV7-9 to TRBJ2-5; D remains unclear. V was pared by 5 bases and J by 5 bases, with 12 bases between. Per germline, CDR1 SEHNR and CDR2 FQNEAQ (reference sequence). The CDR3 contains 13 residues. CDR3 protein: CASSPPGGETQYF. The CDR3 nucleotides are TGTGCCAGCAGCCCCCCAGGTGGGGAGACCCAGTACTTC.

Concerning this clone itself: The same CDR3 also results from other DNA sequences found in this sample. The chain has TRBV6-5 and TRBJ1-2, with 9 bases matching TRBD1. Germline V lookup: CDR1 MNHEY, CDR2 SVGAGI. V lost 5 bases, J lost 3 bases, and 4 bases stayed unmatched. The CDR3 covers 14 residues. CDR3 amino acids: CASSPRQGDYGYTF. The CDR3 DNA reads TGTGCCAGCAGTCCAAGACAGGGGGACTATGGCTACACCTTC.

This clone was counted once. The V call is TRBV6-1, the J call TRBJ2-5; tentatively, D is TRBD2 (6 bases). The ends were cut back, 0 bases at V and 4 bases at J, with 12 bases in the middle. Looked up from germline, CDR1 is MNHNS and CDR2 is SASEGT. This CDR3 has 15 amino acids. This CDR3 reads CASSEAPRGGETQYF. The CDR3 bases are TGTGCCAGCAGTGAAGCGCCCCGGGGAGGAGAGACCCAGTACTTC.

The gene calls are TRBV29-1 and TRBJ1-1, with 12 bases fitting TRBD1. This CDR3 region has 16 residues. Germline V lookup: CDR1 SQVTM, CDR2 ANQGSEA. V lost 4 bases to trimming and J lost 4 bases; unmatched junction nucleotides: 10. The CDR3 DNA reads TGCAGCGTTGCCACCCGGGACAGGGGGCGAGTCACTGAAGCTTTCTTT. Amino acids: CSVATRDRGRVTEAFF.

Regarding this clone: Other DNA sequences within the sample encode an identical CDR3. The rearrangement uses TRBV2 and TRBJ2-5; D uncertain. Trimming stripped 5 bases from V and 2 bases from J, with 3 bases between. The CDR3 has 11 amino acids. The germline CDR1 and CDR2 sequences are SNHLY and FYNNEI. The CDR3 loop reads CASSYQETQYF. The CDR3 region has the DNA TGTGCCAGCAGTTATCAAGAGACCCAGTACTTC.

The rearrangement uses TRBV11-3 and TRBJ2-3, with D hard to call. Germline-derived CDR1 and CDR2 are SGHNT and YENEEA. Trimming stripped 0 bases from V and 2 bases from J, with 12 bases between. CDR3 length equals 16 residues. For the CDR3, the DNA is TGTGCCAGCAGCTTAGACGGGCCGGATCCCACAGATACGCAGTATTTT. This encodes CASSLDGPDPTDTQYF.

J is TRBJ2-3 and V is TRBV2; D may match TRBD1 or TRBD2 (6 bases each). The CDR3 runs 14 residues. The ends were cut back, 10 bases at V and 0 bases at J, with 14 bases in the middle. Germline V gives CDR1 SNHLY, CDR2 FYNNEI. CDR3 sequence: CAKGGSGSTDTQYF. In DNA form, the CDR3 reads TGTGCCAAGGGGGGCAGCGGGAGCACAGATACGCAGTATTTT.

The CDR3, as DNA: TGTGCCAGCGCTATTCGTTTGGGAGAGACCCAGTACTTC. This translates into CASAIRLGETQYF. The chain carries TRBV2 and TRBJ2-5; D remains ambiguous. The CDR3 is 13 residues long. Trimming took 8 bases from V and 4 from J, leaving 14 bases between them. In germline, CDR1 is SNHLY, CDR2 FYNNEI.

The genes are TRBV6-1 and TRBJ2-1, with D tentatively TRBD1 (5 bases). The CDR3 consists of 11 residues. CDR1 and CDR2 (germline): MNHNS, SASEGT. Trimming removed 6 bases from V and 9 bases from J, with 9 bases in between. The CDR3 is CASRQAIEQFF. Here the CDR3 DNA reads TGTGCCAGCAGACAGGCCATTGAGCAGTTCTTC.

V gene TRBV5-1 combines with J gene TRBJ2-5; 9 bases map to TRBD1. Germline loops: CDR1 SGHRS, CDR2 YFSETQ. This CDR3 contains 14 residues. Losses at the gene ends were 4 bases for V and 4 bases for J; bases not matched to a gene: 5. CDR3 amino acids: CASSPRQGGETQYF. DNA for the CDR3: TGCGCCAGCAGCCCGAGACAGGGGGGAGAGACCCAGTACTTC.

V gene TRBV27 combines with J gene TRBJ2-7, with D unclear. Germline assignment: CDR1 MNHEY and CDR2 SMNVEV (reference sequence). The ends were cut back, 5 bases at V and 3 bases at J, with 14 bases in the middle. This CDR3 is 14 amino acids long. The CDR3 sequence: CASSARVADYEQYF. The CDR3 region has the DNA TGTGCCAGCAGTGCACGGGTTGCAGACTACGAGCAGTACTTC.

The chain links TRBV4-1 to TRBJ2-2, with 7 bases lining up with TRBD1. The CDR3 spans 19 residues. Germline V gives CDR1 MGHRA, CDR2 YSYEKL. After removal of 0 bases from V and 5 bases from J, the junction contained 15 bases not matched to a gene. The CDR3 loop is CASSQEVTGSSRRTGELFF. CDR3 DNA sequence: TGCGCCAGCAGCCAAGAAGTGACAGGGTCGAGTAGGAGAACCGGGGAGCTGTTTTTT.